This TCR beta chain originates from a study of cytomegalovirus exposure and HLA in healthy donors. In the study overall: An analysis done earlier identified about 120 million unique TCR beta sequences from about 179 million T cells.

V shed 1 base and J shed 3 bases, with 7 bases lying between them. CDR3 length: 13 amino acids. From germline, CDR1 is SGHTA and CDR2 FQGTGA. 13 Jbeta primers and 60 Vbeta primers were used for the PCR. Generated by immunoSEQ multiplex PCR, the TCRdb table keeps only in-frame clones and is missing some. The table records about 200,000 clones, roughly 73% of them present only once. This sequence originates from a woman aged 25 to 39 in good health and CMV-seronegative. The chain is built from TRBV7-3 and TRBJ2-7; perhaps TRBD1 as D (6 bases). Source material: PBMCs. CDR3 sequence reads: CASSLNRDYEQYF. The CDR3 DNA sequence: TGTGCCAGCAGCTTAAACAGGGACTACGAGCAGTACTTC.